A selection of T cell receptor beta chains follows, all from one sample in a study of blood T cell repertoires in COVID-19. Method: immunoSEQ multiplex PCR; TCRdb's copy keeps in-frame clones and lacks some. The data show fewer than 350,000 clones, about 87% seen once. Material: peripheral blood. The origin of the receptors is a woman in her 50s who had recovered from COVID-19. Both conserved end residues are part of each CDR3. D genes are given only for firm matches. Size is stated for part of the rows, as once, few or many counts, or as a class when the clone is expanded.

>TRBJ1-1|.|TRBV11-2|.
CASSLDPGNTEAFF
TGTGCCAGCAGCTTAGATCCAGGGAACACTGAAGCTTTCTTT
>TRBJ2-1|.|TRBV10-1|.
CASRSVAGEQFF
TGCGCCAGCAGGTCCGTCGCGGGTGAGCAGTTCTTC
>TRBJ1-5|.|TRBV19|.
CASSPQGISNQPQHF
TGTGCCAGTAGCCCTCAGGGGATAAGCAATCAGCCCCAGCATTTT
>TRBJ1-1|.|TRBV28|.
CASSSSPGTEAFF
TGTGCCAGCAGTTCGAGCCCGGGGACTGAAGCTTTCTTT
>TRBJ2-1|.|TRBV4-2|TRBD2
CASSQIRSRGRLAGDEQFF
TGTGCCAGCAGCCAAATCCGATCCCGGGGACGTCTAGCGGGAGATGAGCAGTTCTTC
>TRBJ1-5|.|TRBV6-6|.
CASTYGGREPQHF
TGTGCCAGCACCTACGGGGGGCGGGAGCCCCAGCATTTT
>TRBJ1-2|.|TRBV28|.
CASSLDGLNYGYTF
TGTGCCAGCAGTTTGGACGGACTTAACTATGGCTACACCTTC
>TRBJ2-7|.|TRBV6-1|.
CASSEFSGFSNEQYF
TGTGCCAGCAGTGAATTTTCAGGATTCTCAAACGAGCAGTACTTC
>TRBJ2-3|.|TRBV7-9|.
CASSLTSGASTDTQYF
TGTGCCAGCAGCTTAACATCAGGCGCGTCCACAGATACGCAGTATTTT
>TRBJ1-1|once|TRBV10-3|.
CAISESTRPGTEAFF
TGTGCCATCAGTGAGTCGACCAGGCCAGGCACTGAAGCTTTCTTT
>TRBJ1-5|.|TRBV7-9|TRBD1
CASGVTGAQPQHF
TGTGCCAGCGGGGTAACAGGGGCCCAGCCCCAGCATTTT
>TRBJ2-2|.|TRBV4-3|TRBD1
CASSSGTGVTGELFF
TGCGCCAGCAGCTCCGGGACAGGGGTCACCGGGGAGCTGTTTTTT
>TRBJ1-2|.|TRBV28|.
CASSSQPGYGYTF
TGTGCCAGCAGTTCACAGCCTGGCTATGGCTACACCTTC
>TRBJ1-1|.|TRBV30|TRBD1
CAWRGQGNTEAFF
TGTGCCTGGAGGGGACAGGGGAACACTGAAGCTTTCTTT
>TRBJ1-1|few|TRBV2|.
CASSYGHSNTEAFF
TGTGCCAGCAGTTATGGACACTCCAACACTGAAGCTTTCTTT
>TRBJ1-2|.|TRBV7-2|TRBD1
CASSGQGARGYTF
TGTGCCAGCAGCGGACAGGGGGCGCGTGGCTACACCTTC
>TRBJ2-7|once|TRBV20-1|TRBD1
CSAQGQGEQYF
TGCAGTGCCCAAGGACAGGGCGAGCAGTACTTC
>TRBJ1-6|few|TRBV7-9|.
CAFKSGYGNSPLHF
TGTGCCTTCAAGTCCGGTTACGGGAATTCACCCCTCCACTTT
>TRBJ2-5|few|TRBV5-6|TRBD2
CASSSGLAGETQYF
TGTGCCAGCAGCTCGGGACTAGCGGGAGAGACCCAGTACTTC
>TRBJ1-1|.|TRBV7-2|TRBD1
CASSAQGRGTEAFF
TGTGCCAGCAGCGCACAGGGGCGGGGCACTGAAGCTTTCTTT
>TRBJ2-5|.|TRBV6-2/TRBV6-3|TRBD1
CASSRDSQETQYF
TGTGCCAGCAGTCGGGACAGCCAAGAGACCCAGTACTTC